This TCR beta chain is drawn from a study of T cell responses to AZD1222 COVID-19 vaccine. Study outcomes and limitations: The number of AZD1222 recipients seropositive at baseline was only five to seven. There were vaccine-associated CD4 TCRs across spike, dominant at 160-218 and 743-854. Only after the peak T cell response were repertoires sampled. Spike-specific TCR breadth and depth grew following two AZD1222 doses.

In this sample, this clone turned up once. Its antigen is unknown. The CDR3 has 15 residues. Trimming shortened V by 4 bases and J by 3 bases, and 16 bases separated the two germline ends. Germline CDR1 MNHEY, CDR2 SVGAGI. The protocol was immunoSEQ multiplex PCR, while the TCRdb copy is restricted to in-frame clones and leaves out a portion. The sample consists of 140,000 or so clones, 85% to 95% of them appearing once. This receptor was taken from an adult who had recovered from COVID-19. The sequenced sample was peripheral blood, obtained after recovery from COVID-19. This chain connects TRBV6-5 to TRBJ2-7, with a tentative D call TRBD2 (6 bases). The CDR3 DNA reads TGTGCCAGCAGTTCCCCCGGGACTCTGGACTACGAGCAGTACTTC. Its translation: CASSSPGTLDYEQYF.